This T cell receptor (beta chain) came from a study of blood T cells in healthy people across ages (dated by TCRdb to 2013 to 2016). A note on the overall study: In model experiments, roughly one uniquely barcoded TCR beta cDNA molecule per two T cells was captured by template switching. Using deep sequencing normalized with unique cDNA molecular identifiers, the study measured how TCR beta repertoire diversity changes with age. The donors were split into four age groups: young (average about 16 years), middle-aged (39), aged (roughly 60) and long-lived (roughly 80). To avoid experimental bias, donors of different ages were randomly spread across the sequencing lanes. Using the same blood draw, the study looked at two additional independent replicas of 1 million unique cDNA reads for two donors, one aged 18 to 30 and the other aged 80 or older.

From the cysteine up to the phenylalanine, the CDR3 has a length of 11 residues. This entry keeps only the CDR3 DNA: 33 bases, framed from base 1. V sheds 6 bases and J sheds 6 bases, leaving 11 bases between their ends. The germline V gene (reference sequence) provides CDR1 DFQATT and CDR2 SNEGSKA. The library relied on 5' RACE. Sequencing was performed on an Illumina HiSeq 2500. A second PCR of about 7 to 12 cycles was run with a J-beta primer mix and a sample-barcoded 5' primer. A template-switch 5' adaptor carrying 12 random nucleotides introduced a unique molecular identifier onto each TCR beta cDNA molecule. At least 2.5 million CDR3-containing paired-end reads were obtained from each sample. First-strand cDNA synthesis was performed from all RNA using the Mint cDNA synthesis kit, with priming by a TRBC-specific oligonucleotide. Following uracil-DNA glycosylase treatment, a first 18-cycle PCR with universal primers M1SS and BC2_uni_R was performed on all cDNA. The source study handled its data this way. For normalization, 1 million high-quality reads were randomly selected from each sample, with every read carrying a distinct molecular identifier. Instead of being binned into consensus sequences, reads with shared molecular identifiers were discarded. CDR3 identification, clonotype clustering and error correction used MiTCR with a Q25 quality threshold and the strictest error-elimination algorithm. A nonparametric unseen species model with Euler transformation was used to estimate lower-bound total TCR beta diversity. TCRdb reran the public reads through fastp at Q25 and MiXCR, keeping productive beta chains. Each CDR3 protein gets just one entry, which takes the most common genes and DNA from the rows behind it. The V and J calls and clone size are TCRdb's, not the authors'. This sample has approximately 1,000,000 distinct CDR3 sequences in its table, and under 40% of those were observed once. The ten most abundant clones make up less than 15% of the sample.

The 40 or so donors, aged 6 to 90 years, were systemically healthy Caucasian individuals from Russia. Each donor gave 8.5 to 10 milliliters of peripheral blood, collected into EDTA-treated Vacutainer tubes. Ficoll-Paque density-gradient centrifugation was used to isolate PBMCs, with at least 6.5 million obtained per sample. Total RNA was extracted from PBMCs with Trizol reagent, with at least 5 micrograms obtained per sample. Naive CD45RAhigh/CD27high T cell percentages were measured by flow cytometry on a PBMC aliquot from every donor. Concerning this clonotype itself: This clone's antigen is unknown. There are no base qualities to consult, and no much larger clone falls within one base.

Results and caveats for the whole study, not just this receptor: There was a strong correlation between observed TCR beta diversity and the percentage of naive T cells measured by flow cytometry. Estimates of total diversity based on one million sequenced T cells were regarded as lower bounds and as underestimates. Compared with the aged group, the long-lived group had more naive CD4+ T cells, fewer expanded clones and increased TCR diversity, a pattern suggesting age selection. Because donor CMV infection status was unknown, age-related changes in expanded clonotypes were potentially confounded. Since profiling was done on bulk unsorted PBMCs, naive and antigen-experienced compartments could not be conclusively compared. Observed TCR beta diversity per million T cells fell roughly linearly with age, and a significant reduction was already apparent by age about 43.

Sequencing was done on a sample of blood. The rearrangement combines TRBV20-1 with TRBJ1-2; a tentative D call is TRBD1 (5 bases match). This receptor was obtained from a man between 18 and 35 years old in good health. The sequence in DNA is TGCAGTGCCCTTTGGGGCGATGGCTACACCTTC. Its protein reads: CSALWGDGYTF.